This T cell receptor (beta chain) was captured in a study of long-term antiretroviral therapy in people with HIV (dated by TCRdb to 2022 to 2024). For the study in its entirety: Collection of the earliest samples took place about a decade ahead of the 2015 WHO recommendation for immediate ART, at a time when ART was typically delayed until CD4 counts fell. Whether ART initiation and durable HIV suppression were associated with changes in peripheral blood TRB repertoire composition and diversity was tested in a retrospective serial study. Test extractions of a monoclonal T-cell line alongside 30 or so polyclonal samples showed no cross-contamination during QIAcube processing. Of the 30 participants with HIV, about a dozen were female. A total of roughly 200 cryopreserved PBMC samples were contributed to the cohort by 30 adults with confirmed HIV infection, with samples collected serially over a mean of roughly six years (range 1-12).

Inclusion was restricted to participants for whom at least one PBMC sample before ART initiation and at least two post-ART samples were available. All participants with HIV were treated in the United States of America. Before DNA extraction, cryopreserved samples of about 1-11 million PBMC were thawed and then washed. At the time of the earliest PBMC sample for each participant with HIV, ages ranged from roughly 23 to 60 years. Per participant, PBMC samples came from 1-4 timepoints prior to ART initiation and 2-8 timepoints following ART initiation, for a median of 7 samples. For every participant, serial HIV viral load, CD4+ T-cell count, ART history and demographic data were obtained. Genomic DNA was extracted from unsorted PBMC with a Qiagen kit on a QIAcube, processed in batches of 12 samples. CDR1 and CDR2 are drawn from the germline V gene: MGHRA, YSYEKL. From its cysteine to its phenylalanine, the CDR3 spans 13 amino acids. Only CDR3 DNA remains: 39 bases, in frame from the first base. The trim is 0 bases for V and 6 bases for J, with a gap of 7 bases between the germline ends.

The immunoSEQ hsTCRB v3.0 assay was used at survey level resolution for TRB variable region sequencing. TRB sequencing targeted a depth of about 40,000-55,000 T-cell genomes per sample. An Illumina MiSeq with a v3 150-cycle kit was used to sequence the pooled TRB libraries. Concerning the study's data processing: Repertoire analysis was performed in R inside a reproducible Nextflow workflow that covered QC, data transformation and analysis. LymphoSeq2, an R package for exploring AIRR-Seq data, was used to implement the custom analyses. After excluding a few samples that yielded fewer than 5000 total TRB sequences, 190 or so HIV repertoires remained for analysis. Among the 180 to 200 retained HIV repertoires, 59 were collected before ART initiation and roughly 130 were collected after ART initiation. Repertoires were downsampled to 5000 TRB nucleotide sequences, with summary statistics averaged over 100 downsampling iterations. Only TRB sequences with CDR3 regions of at least seven amino acids were retained for analysis. A Shannon entropy-derived clonality score and the Gini coefficient were used to measure diversity. In repertoire networks, the top 5000 CDR3 amino acid sequences were linked whenever an edit distance of one separated two sequences. For TRB CDR3 amino acid sequences, antigen specificity groups and MHC restriction were predicted with GLIPH2. To flag known associations with CMV, EBV, HIV or tissue antigens, CDR3 amino acid sequences were compared against VDJdb and McPAS-TCR. Pre-ART, post-ART and control groups were compared with Wilcoxon signed-rank tests and Holm-Bonferroni correction. TCRdb provides this immuneACCESS table in a form limited to in-frame rearrangements. Some clones are lacking; in checked studies, under half of them reflect an unresolved V gene, and why the rest are absent is not known. D and trimming come from the DNA, and the V and J calls and clone size come from that table. The sample yields approximately 35,000 clones; around 94% were counted once. The ten most abundant clones make up 3% to 4% of the sample.

Study-wide findings and limitations: ART initiation was associated with a significant increase in TRB diversity, but diversity stayed significantly below transplant donor controls even after long-term ART. The samples span the years 2004 to 2017, and the ART regimens used at that time may not be as effective as current regimens. CDR3 length ranges in HIV repertoires were narrower than in controls, and network structure suggested an antigen-experienced repertoire with only a slight naive shift after ART. Unsorted PBMC were profiled instead of sorted CD4+ and CD8+ T cells because pre-ART samples had limited cell numbers. At every time point, the repertoire was dominated by expanded TRB clones first identified before ART initiation, although this dominance fluctuated and, in many PLHIV, declined after ART. No data were available on ART adherence, viral resistance or therapy changes, limiting inferences about post-ART repertoire changes. Since PBMC availability was limited, sequencing covered only the TCR beta chain, with no alpha chain pairing.

Details on this clone: The specificity of this receptor is unknown. No base-level quality is on record; no much larger clone is a single base apart.

The receptor was isolated from a woman in her fifties or sixties with HIV. This chain joins TRBV4-1 to TRBJ2-3; the D gene assignment is ambiguous. Sequenced here: unsorted PBMCs, sampled around 5 years after starting antiretroviral therapy. CDR3 region: CASSQDQWDTQYF. In nucleotide form, the sequence is TGCGCCAGCAGCCAAGATCAGTGGGATACGCAGTATTTT.